A single sample is the source of the 25 T cell receptor beta chains below, sequenced in a study of cytomegalovirus exposure and HLA in healthy donors (dated by TCRdb to about 2017). The method was the immunoSEQ multiplex PCR assay. As stored in TCRdb, this immuneACCESS dataset retains in-frame rearrangements with V and J assigned. A fraction of the clones does not appear; measured against another copy, unresolved V genes explain less than half of the discrepancy, and the remainder lacks a known reason. Counted in this sample were about 74,000 clones; 94% of them appeared once. Jointly, the top ten make up roughly 2% of the sample. Source material: PBMCs. The origin of the receptors is a woman aged 18-29 years in good health and CMV-seropositive.

The chain combines TRBV5-4 with TRBJ2-1; tentatively, D is TRBD1 (6 bases). Trimming pared 5 bases from V and 5 bases from J, leaving 14 bases between. Germline assignment: CDR1 SGHNT and CDR2 YYREEE (reference sequence). The CDR3 loop spans 14 amino acids. Written as DNA, the CDR3 is TGTGCCAGCAGACCCCAGACAGGAAACAATGAGCAGTTCTTC. Amino acid sequence: CASRPQTGNNEQFF.

The CDR3 DNA is TGTGCCAGCACCCCTACGACGGGGAGGGGGAGCTACACCTTC. It yields the protein CASTPTTGRGSYTF. V and J are TRBV27 and TRBJ1-2; weak D call: TRBD1 (6 bases). CDR3 length equals 14 residues. CDR1 MNHEY and CDR2 SMNVEV come from the germline V gene (reference sequence). V was trimmed by 7 bases and J by 9 bases, leaving 21 bases between them.

This rearrangement joins TRBV4-1 to TRBJ2-7; TRBD1 agrees at 8 bases. J lost 2 bases, V lost 3 bases, and 0 bases had no gene match. The germline CDR1 and CDR2 sequences are MGHRA and YSYEKL. The CDR3 is 13 residues long. In nucleotides, the CDR3 is TGCGCCAGCAGCCAGGACAGGGCCTACGAGCAGTACTTC. Residues: CASSQDRAYEQYF.

This chain joins TRBV6-5 and TRBJ1-2; no clear D. The CDR3 covers 16 residues. With 2 bases removed from V and 1 base from J, the gap between germline ends came to 14 bases. From germline, CDR1 is MNHEY and CDR2 SVGAGI. DNA of the CDR3: TGTGCCAGCAGTTACATCGTTGAGGGCAATAACTATGGCTACACCTTC. Its protein is CASSYIVEGNNYGYTF.

V gene TRBV5-4 combines with J gene TRBJ1-1; D is ambiguous. CDR1 is SGHNT, CDR2 YYREEE, per germline (reference sequence). The CDR3 is made up of 14 amino acids. V lost 2 bases to trimming and J lost 2 bases, with 10 bases between them. The CDR3 coding sequence is TGTGCCAGCAGCTTCGTTTCCAGAAACACTGAAGCTTTCTTT. Amino acid sequence: CASSFVSRNTEAFF. Full variable domain (missing parts from reference TRBV5-4 and TRBJ1-1): ETGVTQSPTHLIKTRGQQVTLRCSSQSGHNTVSWYQQALGQGPQFIFQYYREEENGRGNFPPRFSGLQFPNYSSELNVNALELDDSALYLCASSFVSRNTEAFFGQGTRLTVV.

This clone occurred once. The chain has TRBV9 and TRBJ2-1; 8 bases are shared with TRBD2. The CDR3 is 16 residues long. CDR1 is SGDLS, CDR2 YYNGEE, per germline. Germline trimming cut 0 bases from V and 3 bases from J; bases unmatched to any gene: 5. This CDR3 reads CASSVASGGFYNEQFF. The CDR3 coding sequence is TGTGCCAGCAGCGTAGCCAGCGGGGGCTTCTACAATGAGCAGTTCTTC.

The rearrangement links TRBV18 to TRBJ2-2; 14 bases fit TRBD2. Germline CDR1 and CDR2: KGHSH and LQKENI. This CDR3 is built from 19 residues. The junction had 12 bases not matched to a gene; V was cut back by 5 bases and J by 4 bases. The DNA of the CDR3 is TGTGCCAGCTCATCCTACCCGGGACTAGCGGGAGAAGGCACCGGGGAGCTGTTTTTT. Translation: CASSSYPGLAGEGTGELFF.

The chain combines TRBV21-1 with TRBJ1-2. TRBV21-1 is termed a pseudogene. There are 12 residues in the CDR3. CDR3 in DNA: TGTGCCAGCACCGAGGAAGACTATGGCTACACCTTC. Translation gives CASTEEDYGYTF.

V usage is TRBV18 and J usage is TRBJ1-1; D is perhaps TRBD1 (5 bases). This CDR3 comprises 15 residues. CDR1 is KGHSH, CDR2 LQKENI, per germline. Trimming pared 2 bases from V and 0 bases from J, leaving 10 bases between. The CDR3 nucleotides are TGTGCCAGCTCACCAAAGAAAGGGGTGAACACTGAAGCTTTCTTT. Translated, it gives CASSPKKGVNTEAFF.

The chain links TRBV11-2 to TRBJ2-5, with D possibly TRBD2 on 6 matching bases. The CDR3 is made up of 14 amino acids. CDR1 is SGHAT, CDR2 FQNNGV, per germline. V was clipped by 3 bases and J by 4 bases, with 12 bases between them. CDR3 region: CASSFSFGGETQYF. The CDR3 DNA reads as TGTGCCAGCAGCTTTAGTTTCGGGGGAGAGACCCAGTACTTC.

V gene TRBV6-6 combines with J gene TRBJ2-5; 13 positions match TRBD2. The CDR3 has 16 amino acids. The V gene end was trimmed by 5 bases and the J gene end by 2 bases; junction bases not matched to a gene: 5. Germline CDR1 reads MNHNY; CDR2 reads SVGAGI (reference sequence). The CDR3, as DNA: TGTGCCAGCAGTGGACTAGCGGGAGTATCGCAAGAGACCCAGTACTTC. Protein product: CASSGLAGVSQETQYF.

The J gene is TRBJ1-1, the V gene TRBV19, with 7 bases matching TRBD1. After removal of 1 base from V and 1 base from J, the junction contained 0 bases not matched to a gene. The CDR3 consists of 14 residues. The germline V gene has CDR1 LNHDA and CDR2 SQIVND (reference sequence). The CDR3 region is CASSIGTGNTEAFF. CDR3 bases: TGTGCCAGTAGTATAGGGACAGGGAACACTGAAGCTTTCTTT.

This chain connects TRBV15 to TRBJ2-1; TRBD2 might be the D (5 bases). Trimming took off 0 bases at V and 3 bases at J, with 9 bases between the two ends. The V gene's germline CDR1 is LNHNV and CDR2 YYDKDF (reference sequence). This CDR3 is built from 15 residues. As DNA, the CDR3 is TGTGCCACCAGCAGAGATCTGAGCGGCTACAATGAGCAGTTCTTC. It is translated as CATSRDLSGYNEQFF.

The chain combines TRBV7-9 with TRBJ1-2, with 7 bases identical to TRBD1. This CDR3 is 13 amino acids long. Germline CDR1 and CDR2: SEHNR and FQNEAQ (reference sequence). The V segment lost 5 bases and the J segment 4 bases; nucleotides outside the gene matches: 4. CDR3 sequence reads: CASSGGTVYGYTF. The CDR3 DNA sequence: TGTGCCAGCAGCGGGGGGACAGTCTATGGCTACACCTTC.

The CDR3 nucleotides read TGTGCCATCAGTGAAAGGGGACAGGATTTCTATGGCTACACCTTC. It encodes CAISERGQDFYGYTF. V is TRBV10-3 and J is TRBJ1-2; TRBD1 aligns across 8 bases. Germline trimming cut 3 bases from V and 4 bases from J; bases unmatched to any gene: 7. The CDR3 extends over 15 amino acids. Germline-derived CDR1 and CDR2 are ENHRY and SYGVKD.

This clone occurred once. The chain links TRBV19 to TRBJ1-1; 7 bases match TRBD1. This CDR3 has 14 residues. The germline CDR1 and CDR2 sequences are LNHDA and SQIVND (reference sequence). V lost 5 bases and J lost 5; bases outside the gene matches: 8. In DNA form, the CDR3 reads TGTGCCAGTAGTCCAGAGACAGGGTGGACTGAAGCTTTCTTT. Protein: CASSPETGWTEAFF.

The chain couples TRBV7-9 to TRBJ2-3, with 7 bases aligning to TRBD1. The CDR3 is 16 residues long. Germline V gene lookup returns CDR1 SEHNR and CDR2 FQNEAQ (reference sequence). With 1 base clipped from V and 0 bases from J, the junction kept 4 bases outside the gene matches. In DNA, the CDR3 is TGTGCCAGCAGCTTAGAAACAGGGGCCAGCACAGATACGCAGTATTTT. As protein: CASSLETGASTDTQYF.

The chain couples TRBV6-5 to TRBJ1-6, with D maybe TRBD1 (6 bases). The CDR3 spans 15 residues. Germline V gene sequence: CDR1 MNHEY, CDR2 SVGAGI. The germline V and J ends were trimmed by 4 bases and 7 bases, with 14 bases remaining between them. This CDR3 is CASSSSTGLNSPLHF. CDR3 nucleotide sequence: TGTGCCAGCAGTTCCTCGACAGGCCTGAATTCACCCCTCCACTTT.

The chain couples TRBV6-6 to TRBJ1-1; D possibly corresponds to TRBD1 (6 bases). V was cut by 0 bases and J by 1 base, with 9 bases left in between. The CDR3 runs to 15 residues. From germline, CDR1 is MNHNY and CDR2 SVGAGI (reference sequence). DNA for the CDR3: TGTGCCAGCAGTTACTCGAGAGGGGGGAACACTGAAGCTTTCTTT. Translation gives CASSYSRGGNTEAFF.

V is TRBV11-2 and J is TRBJ1-1; D call uncertain. V gave up 4 bases and J gave up 3 bases, with 3 bases separating them. The germline V gene has CDR1 SGHAT and CDR2 FQNNGV. The CDR3 length is 11 residues. As DNA, the CDR3 is TGTGCCAGCAGCTCTTACACTGAAGCTTTCTTT. Its protein product is CASSSYTEAFF.

This sequence joins TRBV9 and TRBJ1-1; tentative D call: TRBD1 (5 bases). The CDR3 has 16 amino acids. V was shortened by 3 bases and J by 11 bases, with 26 bases between the two germline ends. CDR1 is SGDLS, CDR2 YYNGEE, per germline. CDR3 loop: CASSANTGLQPGRAFF. Written as DNA, the CDR3 is TGTGCCAGCAGCGCCAACACGGGACTCCAACCCGGGCGGGCTTTCTTT.

The V gene is TRBV19, the J gene TRBJ2-5; tentatively, D is TRBD2 (6 bases). Germline V lookup: CDR1 LNHDA, CDR2 SQIVND (reference sequence). CDR3 length equals 15 residues. Trimming removed 5 bases at V and 0 bases at J, with 13 bases between. Written as DNA, the CDR3 is TGTGCCAGTAGTGCCGCCGGGACTCACCAAGAGACCCAGTACTTC. It yields the protein CASSAAGTHQETQYF.

This chain links TRBV2 with TRBJ1-3; TRBD1 matches 7 bases. Germline V gives CDR1 SNHLY, CDR2 FYNNEI. The CDR3 loop spans 13 amino acids. Losses at the gene ends were 6 bases for V and 2 bases for J; bases not matched to a gene: 1. The CDR3 DNA follows: TGTGCCAGCAGGGGGACAGCTGGAAACACCATATATTTT. Protein product: CASRGTAGNTIYF. The variable domain in full, completed from reference TRBV2 and TRBJ1-3, reads EPEVTQTPSHQVTQMGQEVILRCVPISNHLYFYWYRQILGQKVEFLVSFYNNEISEKSEIFDDQFSVERPDGSNFTLKIRSTKLEDSAMYFCASRGTAGNTIYFGEGSWLTVV.

V is TRBV2 and J is TRBJ2-7; 9 nucleotides line up with TRBD1. Germline values: CDR1 SNHLY, CDR2 FYNNEI. The CDR3 consists of 14 residues. V lost 5 bases and J lost 5; bases outside the gene matches: 7. As DNA, the CDR3 is TGTGCCAGCAGTTCGGGACAGGGAGGGAACGAGCAGTACTTC. This translates into CASSSGQGGNEQYF.

Here the CDR3 reads CASRVGVGGPDTQYF. CDR3 coding DNA: TGTGCCAGCAGAGTTGGAGTGGGAGGGCCTGATACGCAGTATTTT. The chain carries TRBV7-3 and TRBJ2-3; TRBD2 matches 7 bases. The CDR3 is 15 amino acids. V dropped 6 bases and J dropped 6; count of bases not matched to a gene: 12. Germline assignment: CDR1 SGHTA and CDR2 FQGTGA.